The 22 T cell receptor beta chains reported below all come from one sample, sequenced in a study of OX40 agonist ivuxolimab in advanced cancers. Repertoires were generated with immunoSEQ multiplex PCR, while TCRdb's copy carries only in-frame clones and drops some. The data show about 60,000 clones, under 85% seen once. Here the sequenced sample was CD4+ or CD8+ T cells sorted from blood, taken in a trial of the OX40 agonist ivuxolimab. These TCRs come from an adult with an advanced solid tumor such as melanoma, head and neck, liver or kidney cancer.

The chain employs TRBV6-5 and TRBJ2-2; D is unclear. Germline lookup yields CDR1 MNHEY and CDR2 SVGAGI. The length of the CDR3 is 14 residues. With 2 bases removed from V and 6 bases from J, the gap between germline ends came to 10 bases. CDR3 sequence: CASSYQSWSGELFF. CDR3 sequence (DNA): TGTGCCAGCAGTTACCAGTCGTGGTCCGGGGAGCTGTTTTTT.

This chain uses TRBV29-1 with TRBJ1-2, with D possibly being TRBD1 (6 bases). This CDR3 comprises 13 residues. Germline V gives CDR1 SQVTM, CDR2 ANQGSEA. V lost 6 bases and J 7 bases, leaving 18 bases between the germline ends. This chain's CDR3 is CSVQIGGLSGYTF. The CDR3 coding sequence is TGCAGCGTCCAAATCGGGGGGCTTAGTGGCTACACCTTC.

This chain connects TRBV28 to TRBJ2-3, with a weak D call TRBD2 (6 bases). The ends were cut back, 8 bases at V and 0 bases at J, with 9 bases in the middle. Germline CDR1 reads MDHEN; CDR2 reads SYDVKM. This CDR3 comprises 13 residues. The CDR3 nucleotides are TGTGCCAGCTCGGGACTTAGCACAGATACGCAGTATTTT. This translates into CASSGLSTDTQYF.

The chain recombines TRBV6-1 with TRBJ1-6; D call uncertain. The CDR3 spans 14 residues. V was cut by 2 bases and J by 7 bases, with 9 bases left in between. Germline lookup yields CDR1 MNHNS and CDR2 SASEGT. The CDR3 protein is CASSEYVTNSPLHF. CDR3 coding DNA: TGTGCCAGCAGTGAATACGTCACCAATTCACCCCTCCACTTT.

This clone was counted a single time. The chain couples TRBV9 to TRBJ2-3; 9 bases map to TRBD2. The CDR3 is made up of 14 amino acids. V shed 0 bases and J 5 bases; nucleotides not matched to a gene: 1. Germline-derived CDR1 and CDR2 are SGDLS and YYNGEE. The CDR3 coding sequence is TGTGCCAGCAGCGTAGCAGCGGGAGGAGATACGCAGTATTTT. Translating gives CASSVAAGGDTQYF.

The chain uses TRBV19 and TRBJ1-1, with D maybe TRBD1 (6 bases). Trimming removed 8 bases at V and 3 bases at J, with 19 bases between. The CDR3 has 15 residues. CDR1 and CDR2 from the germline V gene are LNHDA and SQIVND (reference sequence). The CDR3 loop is CASSRQASSYTEAFF. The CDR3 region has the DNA TGTGCCAGTTCACGACAGGCGTCCTCCTACACTGAAGCTTTCTTT.

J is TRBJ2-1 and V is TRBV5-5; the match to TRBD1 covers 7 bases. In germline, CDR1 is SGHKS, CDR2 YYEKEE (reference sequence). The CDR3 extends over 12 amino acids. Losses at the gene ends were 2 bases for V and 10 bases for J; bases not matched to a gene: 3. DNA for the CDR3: TGTGCCAGCAGCTTTTGGGGACAGGAGCAGTTCTTC. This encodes CASSFWGQEQFF.

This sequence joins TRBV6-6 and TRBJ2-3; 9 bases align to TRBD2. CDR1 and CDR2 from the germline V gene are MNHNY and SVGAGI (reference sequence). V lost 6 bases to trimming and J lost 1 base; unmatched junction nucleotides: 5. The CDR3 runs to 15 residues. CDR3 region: CASSPRTSGTDTQYF. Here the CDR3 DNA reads TGTGCCAGCAGCCCCAGGACTAGCGGCACAGATACGCAGTATTTT.

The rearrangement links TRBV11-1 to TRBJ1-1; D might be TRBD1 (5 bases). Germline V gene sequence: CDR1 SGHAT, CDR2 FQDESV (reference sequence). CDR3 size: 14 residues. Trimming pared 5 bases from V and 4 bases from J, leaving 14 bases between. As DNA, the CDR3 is TGTGCCAGCAGCCTCGAGGGGAGTAGCACTGAAGCTTTCTTT. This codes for CASSLEGSSTEAFF.

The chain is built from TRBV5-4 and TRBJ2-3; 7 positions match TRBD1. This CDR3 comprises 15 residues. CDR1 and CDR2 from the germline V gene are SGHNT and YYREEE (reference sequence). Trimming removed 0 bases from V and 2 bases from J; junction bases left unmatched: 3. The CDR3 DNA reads TGTGCCAGCAGCTTGGTGGGACAGACCACAGATACGCAGTATTTT. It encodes CASSLVGQTTDTQYF.

Written as DNA, the CDR3 is TGCGCCAGCAGAATCCGGGACTACTCCTACAATGAGCAGTTCTTC. It encodes CASRIRDYSYNEQFF. V gene TRBV5-1 combines with J gene TRBJ2-1; 7 bases match TRBD2. The CDR3 covers 15 residues. Trimming at V came to 5 bases and at J to 0 bases, leaving 5 bases not matched to a gene. Germline assignment: CDR1 SGHRS and CDR2 YFSETQ. The variable domain in full, with the rest retrieved from reference TRBV5-1 and TRBJ2-1, is KAGVTQTPRYLIKTRGQQVTLSCSPISGHRSVSWYQQTPGQGLQFLFEYFSETQRNKGNFPGRFSGRQFSNSRSEMNVSTLELGDSALYLCASRIRDYSYNEQFFGPGTRLTVL.

CDR3 region: CASSYTLDTEAFF. The CDR3 region has the DNA TGTGCCAGCAGCTACACCTTGGACACTGAAGCTTTCTTT. The J gene is TRBJ1-1, the V gene TRBV5-4; D remains ambiguous. The germline V gene encodes CDR1 SGHNT and CDR2 YYREEE (reference sequence). The CDR3 loop spans 13 amino acids. Trimming shortened V by 3 bases and J by 3 bases, and 9 bases separated the two germline ends.

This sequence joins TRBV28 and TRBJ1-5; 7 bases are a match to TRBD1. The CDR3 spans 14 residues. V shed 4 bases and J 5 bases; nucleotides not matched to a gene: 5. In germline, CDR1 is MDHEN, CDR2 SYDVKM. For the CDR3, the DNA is TGTGCCAGCAGTTCCCCAGGGGGTGATCAGCCCCAGCATTTT. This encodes CASSSPGGDQPQHF.

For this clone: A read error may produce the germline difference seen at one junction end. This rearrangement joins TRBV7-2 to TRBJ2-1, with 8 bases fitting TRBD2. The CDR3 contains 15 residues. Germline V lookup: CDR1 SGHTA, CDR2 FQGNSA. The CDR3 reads CASSLAAGGYDEQFF. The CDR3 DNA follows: TGTGCCAGCAGCTTGGCGGCGGGAGGCTACGATGAGCAGTTCTTC. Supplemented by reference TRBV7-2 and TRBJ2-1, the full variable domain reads GAGVSQSPSNKVTEKGKDVELRCDPISGHTALYWYRQSLGQGLEFLIYFQGNSAPDKSGLPSDRFSAERTGGSVSTLTIQRTQQEDSAVYLCASSLAAGGYDEQFFGPGTRLTVL.

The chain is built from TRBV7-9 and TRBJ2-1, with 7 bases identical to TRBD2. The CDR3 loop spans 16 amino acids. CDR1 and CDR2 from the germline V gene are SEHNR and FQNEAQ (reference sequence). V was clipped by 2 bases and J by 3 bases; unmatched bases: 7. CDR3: CASSLFGLVRYNEQFF. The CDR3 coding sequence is TGTGCCAGCAGCTTATTCGGACTAGTTCGCTACAATGAGCAGTTCTTC.

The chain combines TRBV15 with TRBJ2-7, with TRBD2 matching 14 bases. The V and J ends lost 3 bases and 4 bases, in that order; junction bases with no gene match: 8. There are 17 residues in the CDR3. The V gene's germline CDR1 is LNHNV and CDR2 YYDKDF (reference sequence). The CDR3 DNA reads TGTGCCACCAGCAGCGGGACTAGCGGGGGCCCTATGTACGAGCAGTACTTC. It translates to CATSSGTSGGPMYEQYF.

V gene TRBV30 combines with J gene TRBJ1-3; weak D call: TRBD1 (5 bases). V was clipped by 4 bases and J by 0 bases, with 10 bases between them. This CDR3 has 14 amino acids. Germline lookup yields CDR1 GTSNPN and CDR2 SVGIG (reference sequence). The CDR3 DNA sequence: TGTGCCTGGACCCGACAGTTCTCTGGAAACACCATATATTTT. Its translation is CAWTRQFSGNTIYF. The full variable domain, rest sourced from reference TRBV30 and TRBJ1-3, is SQTIHQWPATLVQPVGSPLSLECTVEGTSNPNLYWYRQAAGRGLQLLFYSVGIGQISSEVPQNLSASRPQDRQFILSSKKLLLSDSGFYLCAWTRQFSGNTIYFGEGSWLTVV.

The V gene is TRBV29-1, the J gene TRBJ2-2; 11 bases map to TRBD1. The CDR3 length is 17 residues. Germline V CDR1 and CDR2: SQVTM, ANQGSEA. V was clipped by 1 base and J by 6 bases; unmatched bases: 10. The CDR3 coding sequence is TGCAGCGTTGAAGGACCTCCGGGACAGGGGGTATCCGGGGAGCTGTTTTTT. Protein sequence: CSVEGPPGQGVSGELFF.

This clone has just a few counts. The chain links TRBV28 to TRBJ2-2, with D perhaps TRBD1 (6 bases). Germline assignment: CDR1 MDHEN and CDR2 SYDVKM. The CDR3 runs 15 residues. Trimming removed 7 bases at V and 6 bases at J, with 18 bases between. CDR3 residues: CASTPGALGPGELFF. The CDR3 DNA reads TGTGCCAGCACCCCAGGGGCCCTAGGACCCGGGGAGCTGTTTTTT.

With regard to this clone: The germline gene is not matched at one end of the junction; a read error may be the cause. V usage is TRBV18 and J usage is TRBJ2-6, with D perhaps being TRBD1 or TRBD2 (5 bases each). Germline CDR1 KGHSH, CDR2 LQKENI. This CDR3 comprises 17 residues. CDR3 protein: CASSTPGQPSRANVLTF. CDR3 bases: TGTGCCAGCTCAACACCGGGGCAGCCATCCAGGGCCAACGTCCTGACTTTC.

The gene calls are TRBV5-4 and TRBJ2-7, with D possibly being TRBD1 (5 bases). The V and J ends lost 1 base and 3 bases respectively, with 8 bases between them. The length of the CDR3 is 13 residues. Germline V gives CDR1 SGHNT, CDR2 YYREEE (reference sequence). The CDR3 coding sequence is TGTGCCAGCAGCTTGCTGCAGGGCTACGAGCAGTACTTC. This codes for CASSLLQGYEQYF.

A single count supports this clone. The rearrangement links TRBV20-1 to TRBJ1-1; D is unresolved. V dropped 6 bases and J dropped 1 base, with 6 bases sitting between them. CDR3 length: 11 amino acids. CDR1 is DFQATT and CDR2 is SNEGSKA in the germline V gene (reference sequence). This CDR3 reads CSAGENTEAFF. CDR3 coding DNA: TGCAGTGCCGGTGAGAACACTGAAGCTTTCTTT.